This record looks at one TCR beta chain sequence and its context. The data belong to a study of technical replicates of blood from a handful of donors. Measured with immunoSEQ multiplex PCR; TCRdb has only the in-frame clones, and not every one. The sample shows 60,000 to 90,000 clones, 95% to 98% of them seen only once. This CDR3 comprises 15 residues. Germline V lookup: CDR1 LNHDA, CDR2 SQIVND (reference sequence). Trimming removed 9 bases from V and 2 bases from J; junction bases left unmatched: 12. This TCR was sampled from a human donor in good health. V is TRBV19 and J is TRBJ2-5, with 7 nucleotides matching TRBD2. The sample comprised T cells isolated from PBMCs. CDR3 amino acids: CASLPWEGSQETQYF. CDR3 nucleotides: TGTGCCAGCTTACCTTGGGAGGGATCACAAGAGACCCAGTACTTC.